Presented here are 29 T cell receptor beta chains from one specimen sequenced in a study of blood T cell repertoires in COVID-19. Method: immunoSEQ multiplex PCR; TCRdb's copy keeps in-frame clones and lacks some. In the table there are about 220,000 clones, around 86% of which are singletons. The specimen was PBMCs or T cells enriched from blood (not recorded which). Every receptor here comes from a woman between 40 and 55 years old with acute COVID-19.

This chain uses TRBV7-6 with TRBJ1-1, with a weak D call TRBD1 (5 bases). The CDR3 loop spans 13 amino acids. Germline lookup yields CDR1 SGHVS and CDR2 FNYEAQ. V gave up 5 bases and J gave up 6 bases, with 13 bases separating them. For the CDR3, the DNA is TGTGCCAGCAGCCGTGCAGGGATGGCTGAAGCTTTCTTT. The encoded protein is CASSRAGMAEAFF.

The CDR3 is CASGDRGGRQGTEAFF. The CDR3 coding sequence is TGTGCCAGCGGGGACAGGGGTGGTAGGCAGGGGACTGAAGCTTTCTTT. The genes are TRBV2 and TRBJ1-1, with TRBD1 matching over 10 bases. CDR1 and CDR2 (germline): SNHLY, FYNNEI. There are 16 residues in the CDR3. V was clipped by 8 bases and J by 5 bases; unmatched bases: 14. Variable domain in full (rest from reference TRBV2 and TRBJ1-1): EPEVTQTPSHQVTQMGQEVILRCVPISNHLYFYWYRQILGQKVEFLVSFYNNEISEKSEIFDDQFSVERPDGSNFTLKIRSTKLEDSAMYFCASGDRGGRQGTEAFFGQGTRLTVV.

V and J are TRBV6-5 and TRBJ1-1; 11 bases line up with TRBD1. The CDR3 extends over 15 amino acids. J was trimmed by 8 bases and V by 6 bases; bases with no gene match: 11. Germline V gene lookup returns CDR1 MNHEY and CDR2 SVGAGI. The CDR3 here is CASRGRTGGPLEAFF. The CDR3 nucleotides are TGTGCCAGCAGGGGACGGACAGGGGGCCCCTTAGAAGCTTTCTTT.

Worth noting for this clone: Other DNA sequences of this sample code for an identical CDR3. The CDR3 DNA is TGCGCCAGCAGCTTGGCACAGGCGAACACCGGGGAGCTGTTTTTT. It specifies CASSLAQANTGELFF. This sequence joins TRBV5-1 and TRBJ2-2, with D possibly being TRBD1 (5 bases). This CDR3 has 15 amino acids. The germline CDR1 and CDR2 sequences are SGHRS and YFSETQ. Trimming took off 0 bases at V and 0 bases at J, with 6 bases between the two ends. The variable domain in full, completed from reference TRBV5-1 and TRBJ2-2, reads KAGVTQTPRYLIKTRGQQVTLSCSPISGHRSVSWYQQTPGQGLQFLFEYFSETQRNKGNFPGRFSGRQFSNSRSEMNVSTLELGDSALYLCASSLAQANTGELFFGEGSRLTVL.

The rearrangement links TRBV5-5 to TRBJ1-5; D is unresolved. CDR3 length: 14 amino acids. Germline lookup yields CDR1 SGHKS and CDR2 YYEKEE (reference sequence). The V end lost 2 bases, the J end lost 0 bases, and 6 bases lay between the germline ends. Here the CDR3 DNA reads TGTGCCAGCAGCTTTAGATATAGCAATCAGCCCCAGCATTTT. Amino acids: CASSFRYSNQPQHF.

The V call is TRBV10-2, the J call TRBJ1-6; no definite D call. Germline loops: CDR1 WSHSY, CDR2 SAAADI. Trimming left V 10 bases short and J 8 bases short, with 15 bases between. This CDR3 spans 13 amino acids. CDR3 in amino acids: CATKRVKYSPLHF. The CDR3 DNA sequence: TGCGCCACCAAACGGGTCAAGTATTCACCCCTCCACTTT.

The chain couples TRBV5-1 to TRBJ2-7, with TRBD2 matching 13 bases. V was pared by 5 bases and J by 2 bases, with 4 bases of the junction left unmatched. The length of the CDR3 is 15 residues. CDR1 and CDR2 (germline): SGHRS, YFSETQ. CDR3 DNA: TGCGCCAGCAGACTAGGGACTAGCGGGGCCTACGAGCAGTACTTC. It codes for CASRLGTSGAYEQYF.

This chain links TRBV6-5 with TRBJ1-3, with TRBD1 identical over 8 bases. Germline lookup yields CDR1 MNHEY and CDR2 SVGAGI. Trimming removed 6 bases from V and 4 bases from J; junction bases left unmatched: 8. This CDR3 spans 15 amino acids. The CDR3 sequence: CASRALDRAGNTIYF. The CDR3 DNA follows: TGTGCCAGCAGAGCCCTGGACAGGGCGGGAAACACCATATATTTT.

V is TRBV9 and J is TRBJ1-1; tentatively, D is TRBD1 (5 bases). In germline, CDR1 is SGDLS, CDR2 YYNGEE. The CDR3 loop spans 14 amino acids. V was trimmed by 2 bases and J by 3 bases, leaving 11 bases between them. The CDR3 coding sequence is TGTGCCAGCAGCGTTCGGGGGTCGGACACTGAAGCTTTCTTT. Translation: CASSVRGSDTEAFF.

This chain links TRBV20-1 with TRBJ2-1; D gene ambiguous. The CDR3 totals 11 residues. Germline V CDR1 and CDR2: DFQATT, SNEGSKA (reference sequence). V lost 3 bases, J lost 5 bases, and 5 bases lay in between. CDR3 in amino acids: CSASLHNEQFF. As DNA, the CDR3 is TGCAGTGCTAGTCTCCACAATGAGCAGTTCTTC.

The rearrangement uses TRBV3-1 (or the pseudogene TRBV3-2) and TRBJ1-6, with 7 bases matching TRBD1. V lost 3 bases to trimming and J lost 10 bases; unmatched junction nucleotides: 12. Germline V gives CDR1 LGHDT, CDR2 YNNKEL (reference sequence). The CDR3 covers 16 residues. CDR3 protein: CASSQAATGPRSPLHF. The CDR3 nucleotides read TGTGCCAGCAGCCAGGCAGCGACAGGGCCGCGGTCACCCCTCCACTTT.

The J gene is TRBJ2-2, the V gene TRBV6-4; 11 nucleotides align to TRBD1. Trimming at V came to 4 bases and at J to 0 bases, leaving 4 bases not matched to a gene. The CDR3 spans 17 residues. In germline, CDR1 is MRHNA, CDR2 SNTAGT. DNA of the CDR3: TGTGCCAGCAGTGTCCGGGGACAGGGGGCGAACACCGGGGAGCTGTTTTTT. Translating it yields CASSVRGQGANTGELFF.

V and J are TRBV2 and TRBJ1-2; 7 nucleotides agree with TRBD1. Germline lookup yields CDR1 SNHLY and CDR2 FYNNEI. The CDR3 is 14 amino acids. V dropped 4 bases and J dropped 4; count of bases not matched to a gene: 6. The CDR3 reads CASSGGQPPYGYTF. The CDR3, as DNA: TGTGCCAGCAGTGGGGGACAGCCACCCTATGGCTACACCTTC. Combining the CDR3 with reference TRBV2 and TRBJ1-2 gives the whole variable domain EPEVTQTPSHQVTQMGQEVILRCVPISNHLYFYWYRQILGQKVEFLVSFYNNEISEKSEIFDDQFSVERPDGSNFTLKIRSTKLEDSAMYFCASSGGQPPYGYTFGSGTRLTVV.

The CDR3 protein is CASSQDRDRVGTDTQYF. The CDR3 nucleotides read TGCGCCAGCAGCCAAGATAGGGACAGGGTGGGAACAGATACGCAGTATTTT. The chain couples TRBV4-1 to TRBJ2-3, with 9 positions matching TRBD1. Trimming cost V 0 bases and J 3 bases; bases outside gene matches: 7. CDR3 length: 17 amino acids. The germline V gene has CDR1 MGHRA and CDR2 YSYEKL.

The chain has TRBV27 and TRBJ2-7; 8 bases match TRBD2. V lost 10 bases and J lost 2; bases outside the gene matches: 10. Looked up from germline, CDR1 is MNHEY and CDR2 is SMNVEV (reference sequence). CDR3 size: 14 residues. CDR3 amino acids: CATSRGSGTYEQYV. CDR3 nucleotide sequence: TGTGCCACCTCACGAGGTAGCGGGACCTACGAGCAGTACGTC.

The V gene is TRBV10-1, the J gene TRBJ2-3, with 10 bases aligning to TRBD1. Per the germline V gene, CDR1 is WNHNN and CDR2 is SYGVQD (reference sequence). V lost 5 bases, J lost 6 bases, and 5 bases stayed unmatched. The CDR3 is 14 amino acids. The CDR3 is CASSSGQGRDTQYF. CDR3 nucleotide sequence: TGCGCCAGCAGTTCGGGACAGGGGAGGGATACGCAGTATTTT.

This clone was seen a few times. This chain joins TRBV2 and TRBJ1-2; TRBD1 is a possible D gene (6 bases). Trimming cost V 5 bases and J 5 bases, with 18 bases left between them. The CDR3 is made up of 15 amino acids. The germline V gene encodes CDR1 SNHLY and CDR2 FYNNEI. CDR3 region: CASSSTGKELYGYTF. CDR3 DNA: TGTGCCAGCAGTTCCACAGGGAAGGAGTTATATGGCTACACCTTC.

This chain joins TRBV5-1 and TRBJ2-6; TRBD1 is a possible D gene (5 bases). The CDR3 contains 14 residues. Germline CDR1 SGHRS, CDR2 YFSETQ. With 4 bases removed from V and 2 bases from J, the gap between germline ends came to 7 bases. This chain's CDR3 is CASSQTAGANVLTF. For the CDR3, the DNA is TGCGCCAGCAGCCAGACAGCTGGGGCCAACGTCCTGACTTTC.

The chain employs TRBV5-6 and TRBJ2-6, with a tentative D call TRBD1 (5 bases). Germline CDR1 is SGHDT and CDR2 is YYEEEE. The V end was cut by 0 bases, the J end by 0 bases, with 16 bases between. This CDR3 spans 19 amino acids. The CDR3 DNA sequence: TGTGCCAGCAGCTTGGAACTTGGGGCCAGGAGCTCTGGGGCCAACGTCCTGACTTTC. Translation gives CASSLELGARSSGANVLTF.

The genes are TRBV29-1 and TRBJ1-1; maybe TRBD1 (6 bases). Trimming took off 6 bases at V and 4 bases at J, with 12 bases between the two ends. The CDR3 runs to 12 residues. Germline V lookup: CDR1 SQVTM, CDR2 ANQGSEA. Written as DNA, the CDR3 is TGCAGCGTGAGTGAGGGGGTCACTGAAGCTTTCTTT. Protein product: CSVSEGVTEAFF.

The chain couples TRBV5-4 to TRBJ1-5; 8 bases align to TRBD1. Germline CDR1 and CDR2: SGHNT and YYREEE (reference sequence). With 4 bases clipped from V and 3 bases from J, the junction kept 6 bases outside the gene matches. The CDR3 consists of 15 residues. Here the CDR3 reads CASSTGGRNNQPQHF. For the CDR3, the DNA is TGTGCCAGCAGCACAGGGGGACGGAACAATCAGCCCCAGCATTTT. The full variable domain, completed using reference TRBV5-4 and TRBJ1-5, is ETGVTQSPTHLIKTRGQQVTLRCSSQSGHNTVSWYQQALGQGPQFIFQYYREEENGRGNFPPRFSGLQFPNYSSELNVNALELDDSALYLCASSTGGRNNQPQHFGDGTRLSIL.

J is TRBJ2-1 and V is TRBV6-5; D may be TRBD1 (6 bases). V was trimmed by 6 bases and J by 1 base, leaving 13 bases between them. There are 15 residues in the CDR3. Germline V gene sequence: CDR1 MNHEY, CDR2 SVGAGI. The CDR3 nucleotides read TGTGCCAGCAGAAACAGGGCCTTTTCCTACAATGAGCAGTTCTTC. Its protein is CASRNRAFSYNEQFF.

The chain links TRBV30 to TRBJ1-1; TRBD1 matches 8 bases. The CDR3 extends over 13 amino acids. CDR1 and CDR2 from the germline V gene are GTSNPN and SVGIG (reference sequence). Trimming removed 0 bases from V and 4 bases from J; junction bases left unmatched: 1. CDR3 amino acids: CAWSVDRGTEAFF. The DNA of the CDR3 is TGTGCCTGGAGTGTAGACAGGGGCACTGAAGCTTTCTTT.

The V and J genes are TRBV9 and TRBJ1-1; a possible D gene is TRBD1 (6 bases). V was trimmed by 6 bases and J by 0 bases, leaving 9 bases between them. The germline gives CDR1 SGDLS, CDR2 YYNGEE. There are 13 residues in the CDR3. CDR3 loop: CASTGTLNTEAFF. In DNA, the CDR3 is TGTGCCAGCACCGGGACACTGAACACTGAAGCTTTCTTT.

The chain uses TRBV7-9 and TRBJ1-5; 9 nucleotides align to TRBD1. The CDR3 runs 15 residues. Germline values: CDR1 SEHNR, CDR2 FQNEAQ (reference sequence). V shed 7 bases and J 5 bases; nucleotides not matched to a gene: 9. CDR3 sequence reads: CASTPGDRADQPQHF. As DNA, the CDR3 is TGTGCCAGCACCCCGGGGGACAGGGCTGATCAGCCCCAGCATTTT.

V gene TRBV19 combines with J gene TRBJ1-1; 10 nucleotides align to TRBD1. Trimming at V came to 4 bases and at J to 5 bases, leaving 4 bases not matched to a gene. This CDR3 is 14 amino acids long. From germline, CDR1 is LNHDA and CDR2 SQIVND (reference sequence). The CDR3 here is CASSTDRGFTEAFF. CDR3 coding DNA: TGTGCCAGTAGTACGGACAGGGGGTTTACTGAAGCTTTCTTT.

CDR3 DNA: TGTGCCAGCAGTGAGTGGGGGGTGAGCTCCTACAATGAGCAGTTCTTC. Translated: CASSEWGVSSYNEQFF. The chain links TRBV2 to TRBJ2-1, with a possible D match to TRBD2 (6 bases). Trimming cost V 3 bases and J 0 bases, with 12 bases left between them. Germline V gene sequence: CDR1 SNHLY, CDR2 FYNNEI. The CDR3 runs to 16 residues.

This clone was counted only a few times. This chain links TRBV6-1 with TRBJ2-5; the match to TRBD1 covers 7 bases. CDR1 is MNHNS, CDR2 SASEGT, per germline. J gave up 1 base and V 0 bases, and 2 bases lay outside the gene matches. The CDR3 extends over 15 amino acids. The CDR3 nucleotides read TGTGCCAGCAGTGAAGCTGCAGGGGGCCAAGAGACCCAGTACTTC. Its translation is CASSEAAGGQETQYF.

V gene TRBV2 combines with J gene TRBJ2-7, with D hard to call. Deletions cut 4 bases from V and 1 base from J, with 11 bases between. Germline CDR1 SNHLY, CDR2 FYNNEI. The CDR3 contains 14 residues. This CDR3 reads CASSVNVRSYEQYV. The CDR3 nucleotides are TGTGCCAGCAGTGTTAATGTGAGGTCCTACGAGCAGTACGTC.